Each of the 25 T cell receptor beta chains below was sequenced from the same sample in a study of cytomegalovirus exposure and HLA in healthy donors. In the PCR, 60 Vbeta and 13 Jbeta primers were used. TCRdb keeps only in-frame clones here, not all; method: immunoSEQ multiplex PCR. The top ten hold 5.5% to 7.5% of the sample, which has roughly 97,000 clones, 10% seen once. The sample was PBMCs. These receptors were taken from a man in his forties or fifties in good health and CMV-seropositive.

The chain combines TRBV15 with TRBJ1-1; D may be TRBD1 (5 bases). Trimming pared 2 bases from V and 1 base from J, leaving 14 bases between. Germline CDR1 reads LNHNV; CDR2 reads YYDKDF (reference sequence). CDR3 length: 16 amino acids. The CDR3 here is CATSRNPRGENTEAFF. In DNA form, the CDR3 reads TGTGCCACCAGCAGAAATCCAAGGGGCGAGAACACTGAAGCTTTCTTT.

The chain carries TRBV28 and TRBJ1-1; the D is unclear. The CDR3 is 12 amino acids. V shed 1 base and J shed 7 bases, with 7 bases lying between them. In germline, CDR1 is MDHEN, CDR2 SYDVKM. Written as DNA, the CDR3 is TGTGCCAGCAGTTTATCAGCGGGTGAAGCTTTCTTT. It specifies CASSLSAGEAFF.

This clone has a handful of counts. V and J are TRBV5-1 and TRBJ2-1; 12 bases line up with TRBD2. Per the germline V gene, CDR1 is SGHRS and CDR2 is YFSETQ. The CDR3 spans 16 residues. V was pared by 4 bases and J by 2 bases, with 4 bases of the junction left unmatched. The CDR3, as DNA: TGCGCCAGCAGCCAGACTAGCGGGAGTCCCTACAATGAGCAGTTCTTC. Its translation: CASSQTSGSPYNEQFF.

The chain joins TRBV11-2 to TRBJ1-5, with 7 bases aligning to TRBD1. J was trimmed by 3 bases and V by 5 bases; bases with no gene match: 7. The CDR3 is made up of 15 amino acids. Germline V gene data show CDR1 as SGHAT and CDR2 as FQNNGV. The CDR3 loop is CASSPGGRSNQPQHF. The CDR3 DNA reads TGTGCCAGCAGCCCAGGGGGGAGATCCAATCAGCCCCAGCATTTT.

CDR3 region: CASSLGEAGNEQFF. Here the CDR3 DNA reads TGCGCCAGCAGCTTGGGGGAGGCCGGGAATGAGCAGTTCTTC. The genes are TRBV5-1 and TRBJ2-1; maybe TRBD2 (6 bases). This CDR3 is 14 amino acids long. Germline assignment: CDR1 SGHRS and CDR2 YFSETQ. Deletions cut 0 bases from V and 7 bases from J, with 11 bases between. Using reference TRBV5-1 and TRBJ2-1 for the parts outside the CDR3, the full variable domain is KAGVTQTPRYLIKTRGQQVTLSCSPISGHRSVSWYQQTPGQGLQFLFEYFSETQRNKGNFPGRFSGRQFSNSRSEMNVSTLELGDSALYLCASSLGEAGNEQFFGPGTRLTVL.

The V call is TRBV6-5, the J call TRBJ2-7; TRBD1 is a possible D gene (5 bases). CDR1 is MNHEY and CDR2 is SVGAGI in the germline V gene. The CDR3 covers 14 residues. V shed 2 bases and J shed 4 bases, with 12 bases lying between them. The chain's CDR3 is CASSYTTASYEQYF. As DNA, the CDR3 is TGTGCCAGCAGTTACACGACAGCCAGTTACGAGCAGTACTTC.

V usage is TRBV13 and J usage is TRBJ2-7, with 13 bases identical to TRBD2. J gave up 0 bases and V 4 bases, and 9 bases lay outside the gene matches. This CDR3 contains 18 residues. Per germline, CDR1 PRHDT and CDR2 FYEKMQ (reference sequence). DNA of the CDR3: TGTGCCAGCAGCTCAAGACTAGCGGGAGGCCGCAGCTCCTACGAGCAGTACTTC. It codes for CASSSRLAGGRSSYEQYF.

This clone showed up just a few times. V and J are TRBV15 and TRBJ1-3; D remains ambiguous. This CDR3 has 13 amino acids. Per the germline V gene, CDR1 is LNHNV and CDR2 is YYDKDF (reference sequence). V lost 7 bases and J 0 bases, leaving 7 bases between the germline ends. The CDR3 sequence is CATTVGSGNTIYF. DNA for the CDR3: TGTGCCACCACCGTCGGCTCTGGAAACACCATATATTTT.

Only a few counts were recorded for this clone. The same CDR3 is also encoded by other DNA sequences in this sample. The chain couples TRBV30 to TRBJ2-4; 9 bases map to TRBD2. The ends lost 7 bases at V and 6 bases at J; junction bases unmatched: 10. There are 14 residues in the CDR3. CDR1 GTSNPN and CDR2 SVGIG come from the germline V gene (reference sequence). The CDR3 reads CAYQTSGKRNIQYF. The CDR3 DNA follows: TGTGCCTACCAGACTAGCGGCAAACGAAACATTCAGTACTTC.

The rearrangement joins TRBV28 to TRBJ2-3; 10 bases match TRBD2. Trimming at V came to 6 bases and at J to 4 bases, leaving 13 bases not matched to a gene. The CDR3 totals 17 residues. Germline V gives CDR1 MDHEN, CDR2 SYDVKM. The CDR3: CASSSSSGSLRPDTQYF. The CDR3, as DNA: TGTGCCAGCAGCTCTTCTAGCGGGAGCCTCCGACCAGATACGCAGTATTTT. Combining the CDR3 with reference TRBV28 and TRBJ2-3 gives the whole variable domain DVKVTQSSRYLVKRTGEKVFLECVQDMDHENMFWYRQDPGLGLRLIYFSYDVKMKEKGDIPEGYSVSREKKERFSLILESASTNQTSMYLCASSSSSGSLRPDTQYFGPGTRLTVL.

The J gene is TRBJ2-3, the V gene TRBV6-4, with 9 bases that match TRBD2. This CDR3 region has 15 residues. V dropped 3 bases and J dropped 2; count of bases not matched to a gene: 3. Germline CDR1 MRHNA, CDR2 SNTAGT. The CDR3 DNA is TGTGCCAGCAGTGAAGGGACTAGCCCCACAGATACGCAGTATTTT. It yields the protein CASSEGTSPTDTQYF.

This clone appeared a few times. This sequence joins TRBV4-1 and TRBJ2-3; TRBD2 aligns across 14 bases. Germline values: CDR1 MGHRA, CDR2 YSYEKL. The CDR3 runs to 16 residues. V lost 4 bases, J lost 2 bases, and 2 bases stayed unmatched. The CDR3 spells CASSRGLAGATDTQYF. The CDR3 DNA reads as TGCGCCAGCAGCCGGGGACTAGCGGGAGCCACAGATACGCAGTATTTT.

The chain is built from TRBV7-9 and TRBJ2-3, with 11 positions matching TRBD2. The CDR3 runs 15 residues. Germline trimming cut 4 bases from V and 3 bases from J; bases unmatched to any gene: 3. Germline V gene sequence: CDR1 SEHNR, CDR2 FQNEAQ (reference sequence). CDR3 amino acids: CASSSWTSGTDTQYF. The CDR3 DNA is TGTGCCAGCAGCTCATGGACTAGCGGGACAGATACGCAGTATTTT.

This clone was found a few times. The chain couples TRBV6-1 to TRBJ1-2, with D hard to call. Germline CDR1 MNHNS, CDR2 SASEGT. Trimming shortened V by 3 bases and J by 4 bases, and 6 bases separated the two germline ends. The CDR3 runs to 12 residues. CDR3 loop: CASSDGAYGYTF. The CDR3 DNA follows: TGTGCCAGCAGTGACGGAGCCTATGGCTACACCTTC.

V gene TRBV6-6 combines with J gene TRBJ1-4; D gene uncertain. CDR3 length equals 11 residues. Trimming pared 7 bases from V and 8 bases from J, leaving 8 bases between. Germline V gene sequence: CDR1 MNHNY, CDR2 SVGAGI (reference sequence). The CDR3 DNA follows: TGTGCCAGCACTAGAGGAGAAAAACTGTTTTTT. It yields the protein CASTRGEKLFF.

This clone has more than one count but fewer than ten. The chain's CDR3 is CASSLGRTNTYEQYF. CDR3 coding DNA: TGTGCCAGCAGCTTAGGAAGAACGAACACCTACGAGCAGTACTTC. V and J are TRBV7-8 and TRBJ2-7; D is undetermined. The ends were cut back, 1 base at V and 2 bases at J, with 12 bases in the middle. The CDR3 runs 15 residues. The germline V gene encodes CDR1 SGHVS and CDR2 FQNEAQ.

Turning to this clone: A read error may produce the germline difference seen at one junction end. The J gene is TRBJ2-5, the V gene TRBV11-1; a possible D gene is TRBD1 (5 bases). The CDR3 runs to 13 residues. Germline V CDR1 and CDR2: SGHAT, FQDESV (reference sequence). The CDR3 DNA reads TGTACCAGCAGAAACACAGGCTCAGAGACCCAGTACTTC. Its translation is CTSRNTGSETQYF. Based on the CDR3 plus reference TRBV11-1 and TRBJ2-5, the full variable domain is EAEVAQSPRYKITEKSQAVAFWCDPISGHATLYWYRQILGQGPELLVQFQDESVVDDSQLPKDRFSAERLKGVDSTLKIQPAELGDSAMYLCTSRNTGSETQYFGPGTRLLVL.

This clone has a handful of counts. V is TRBV19 and J is TRBJ2-7, with a tentative D call TRBD1 (7 bases). CDR1 and CDR2 (germline): LNHDA, SQIVND (reference sequence). V lost 3 bases and J 2 bases, leaving 14 bases between the germline ends. The CDR3 totals 15 residues. CDR3 in amino acids: CASSISRDRAYEQYF. The CDR3 coding sequence is TGTGCCAGTAGTATCTCGCGGGACAGAGCCTACGAGCAGTACTTC.

The chain uses TRBV5-6 and TRBJ2-7; D uncertain. CDR1 SGHDT and CDR2 YYEEEE come from the germline V gene. The ends were cut back, 4 bases at V and 2 bases at J, with 10 bases in the middle. This CDR3 is 13 amino acids long. This CDR3 reads CASSTSSAYEQYF. The CDR3 DNA sequence: TGTGCCAGCAGCACTTCCTCGGCCTACGAGCAGTACTTC.

The chain has TRBV15 and TRBJ2-7; TRBD2 aligns across 8 bases. Germline-derived CDR1 and CDR2 are LNHNV and YYDKDF (reference sequence). The CDR3 spans 13 residues. In DNA form, the CDR3 reads TGTGCCACCAGCAGAGATAGGATGGGACTAGAAAAAGTC. It is translated as CATSRDRMGLEKV.

In this sample, this clone turned up a few times. The chain couples TRBV13 to TRBJ2-7; D unclear. Trimming took off 0 bases at V and 9 bases at J, with 9 bases between the two ends. This CDR3 is built from 12 residues. CDR1 is PRHDT, CDR2 FYEKMQ, per germline (reference sequence). CDR3 sequence reads: CASSLGSRTQYF. The CDR3 DNA sequence: TGTGCCAGCAGCTTAGGTTCCAGAACGCAGTACTTC. The full variable domain, completed using reference TRBV13 and TRBJ2-7, is AAGVIQSPRHLIKEKRETATLKCYPIPRHDTVYWYQQGPGQDPQFLISFYEKMQSDKGSIPDRFSAQQFSDYHSELNMSSLELGDSALYFCASSLGSRTQYFGPGTRLTVT.

This clone turned up a few times. The CDR3 loop reads CASSYYQGDGYTF. The CDR3 nucleotides are TGTGCCAGCAGTTACTACCAGGGGGATGGCTACACCTTC. This chain connects TRBV6-5 to TRBJ1-2; 7 positions agree with TRBD1. V lost 1 base and J lost 6; bases outside the gene matches: 2. Germline CDR1 MNHEY, CDR2 SVGAGI. This CDR3 contains 13 residues.

CDR3 loop: CASSYGLAGADEQFF. CDR3 nucleotides: TGTGCCAGCAGCTATGGACTAGCGGGAGCAGACGAGCAGTTCTTC. This chain links TRBV7-2 with TRBJ2-1; 13 positions agree with TRBD2. The CDR3 spans 15 residues. V gave up 4 bases and J gave up 10 bases; unmatched junction bases: 7. Germline assignment: CDR1 SGHTA and CDR2 FQGNSA.

This clone has just a few counts. The rearrangement joins TRBV7-2 to TRBJ2-7; D is possibly TRBD1 (6 bases). The germline V and J ends were trimmed by 6 bases and 2 bases, with 14 bases remaining between them. The CDR3 has 14 residues. Germline-derived CDR1 and CDR2 are SGHTA and FQGNSA. CDR3 sequence: CASSNRDAPYEQYF. For the CDR3, the DNA is TGTGCCAGCAGTAACAGGGATGCCCCCTACGAGCAGTACTTC. Looking up the rest from reference TRBV7-2 and TRBJ2-7 gives the full variable domain: GAGVSQSPSNKVTEKGKDVELRCDPISGHTALYWYRQSLGQGLEFLIYFQGNSAPDKSGLPSDRFSAERTGGSVSTLTIQRTQQEDSAVYLCASSNRDAPYEQYFGPGTRLTVT.

This clone was counted a few times. This sequence joins TRBV9 and TRBJ2-5, with 8 nucleotides matching TRBD1. This CDR3 has 15 amino acids. CDR1 and CDR2 (germline): SGDLS, YYNGEE. The ends lost 3 bases at V and 4 bases at J; junction bases unmatched: 8. CDR3 residues: CASSGRTGRGETQYF. The CDR3 nucleotides are TGTGCCAGCAGCGGAAGGACAGGGAGAGGAGAGACCCAGTACTTC.